This T cell receptor (beta chain) was captured by sequencing in a study of spatial heterogeneity in lung cancer (dated by TCRdb to between 2017 and 2020). Regarding the research as a whole: Samples were obtained from approximately 77 patients with early-stage, untreated non-small cell lung cancer from the lung TRACERx cohort. In non-small cell lung cancer, the study made a quantitative comparison of TCR alpha and beta repertoires among multiple tumor regions, matched nontumor lung and blood. In the raw uncorrected reads, each unique combination of TCR and UMI appeared more than ten times on average. At surgery, both alpha and beta chains were TCR-sequenced in 200 to 250 tumor regions, about 64 matched nontumor lung samples and over 50 PBMC samples. Follow-up PBMC samples were sequenced whenever available, with a median time to follow-up of 2 to 3 years after resection. Beta-chain transcripts were consistently detected in greater numbers than alpha-chain transcripts, which likely reflected higher beta-chain transcript abundance. TCR repertoire features were related to nonsynonymous mutation counts determined by whole-exome sequencing of tumor tissue.

V trim: 4 bases; J trim: 0 bases; unmatched bases: 5. CDR1 LGHNA and CDR2 YNFKEQ are derived from the germline V gene. The CDR3 holds 16 amino acids from the cysteine to the phenylalanine. The only DNA kept is the CDR3, 48 bases in frame from the first base. Details on this clonotype: What antigen it recognizes has not been identified. Per-base qualities were not stored, and no clone one base away is much larger.

Receptor libraries were prepared by 5' RACE. The instrument was a NextSeq 500. The TCR library protocol attached a unique molecular identifier to each TCR cDNA molecule to allow correction of PCR and sequencing errors. In the original analysis: TCR identification, UMI-based error correction and CDR3 extraction were performed with Decombinator tools. TCRs above a frequency of 2 per 1,000, corresponding to the top 1% of the tumor frequency distribution, were defined as expanded. Each repertoire was subsampled 100 times to 5,000 TCRs, after which Renyi diversity was computed with the R vegan package. CDR3 similarity networks were constructed using string-kernel similarity of amino acid triplets, with links drawn between CDR3s whose pairwise similarity was above 0.82. TCRdb's own reprocessing of the public reads used fastp at Q25 and MiXCR and kept productive beta chains. Here each entry gathers all rows of one CDR3 protein and keeps the most common genes and DNA. The authors' filters were not applied to this entry. The sample table lists fewer than 150,000 distinct CDR3 sequences, about 10% of them with a count of one. The ten biggest clones cover 24% of the sample.

The time point label here, explained by the study, means: blood at routine non-recurrence follow-up after resection. Whole RNA extracted from tumor and nontumor lung tissue, or from cryopreserved PBMC samples, was used for TCR sequencing without cell sorting. Only patients for whom sufficient RNA was available from at least two tumor regions were selected for TCR sequencing. Broad study findings and their caveats: Only roughly 15 patients were included in the comparisons of baseline and follow-up blood repertoires. Additional single-cell paired TCR alpha and beta sequencing was considered necessary to confirm, at a functional level, the hypothesis that regional TCRs recognize regional mutations. Ubiquitous expanded tumor TCRs were found in blood more often at tumor resection than at routine follow-up.

The material sequenced was PBMCs, taken at follow-up. The rearranged segments are TRBV4-2 and TRBJ2-2; TRBD1 fits 7 bases in the junction. This receptor was taken from a female donor with early-stage non-small cell lung cancer. The CDR3 corresponds to CASSLIGQANTGELFF. At the DNA level, the sequence is TGTGCCAGCAGCCTAATCGGACAGGCGAACACCGGGGAGCTGTTTTTT.